These 8 T cell receptor beta chains were all obtained from the same sample, sequenced in a study of spatial heterogeneity in lung cancer (dated by TCRdb to between 2018 and 2021). Results the study describes overall, beyond this receptor: The number of expanded intratumoral alpha and beta TCRs correlated with the tumor nonsynonymous mutation count.

Taken with the paper, the label for time point translates to: sample taken at primary tumor resection. No antigen has been assigned to these receptors. Library prep was done by 5' RACE. Sequencing was carried out with a NextSeq 500. The raw public data were reprocessed by TCRdb itself: fastp quality trimming at Q25, MiXCR clonotype calling, in-frame beta chains only. All rows with the same CDR3 protein become a single entry with the most common DNA and genes. Present in this sample are about 13,000 distinct CDR3 sequences, about 5.6% of which were seen just once. The ten largest make up over 8.5% of the sample. The source material was lung tumor tissue, sampled at surgery. Receptor source: a female donor with early-stage non-small cell lung cancer.

By share, this clonotype ranks as medium-sized. J is TRBJ1-4 and V is TRBV28; tentative D call: TRBD1 (5 bases). The germline V gene encodes CDR1 MDHEN and CDR2 SYDVKM. The V end was cut by 4 bases, the J end by 10 bases, with 10 bases between. CDR3 size: 12 residues. CDR3 protein: CASSSPGRKLFF. CDR3 in DNA: TGTGCCAGCAGTTCTCCGGGACGAAAACTGTTTTTT.

This clonotype was detected a few times. In DNA, the CDR3 is TGTGCCAGCAGGAACACGGGACTAGCGTTGAGTGAGCAGTTCTTC. It specifies CASRNTGLALSEQFF. The chain links TRBV6-5 to TRBJ2-1, with 10 bases that match TRBD2. The CDR3 is 15 amino acids. Trimming took 6 bases from V and 9 from J; bases not matched to a gene: 11. Germline lookup yields CDR1 MNHEY and CDR2 SVGAGI.

This clonotype qualifies as medium-sized (0.01 to 0.1%). This chain joins TRBV9 and TRBJ1-6; TRBD1 matches 8 bases. The trim removed 4 bases at V and 2 bases at J, leaving 5 bases unmatched. The CDR3 covers 16 residues. Germline V gene sequence: CDR1 SGDLS, CDR2 YYNGEE. In DNA, the CDR3 is TGTGCCAGCAGCCGACAGGGGATGACCTATAATTCACCCCTCCACTTT. Protein sequence: CASSRQGMTYNSPLHF.

There are many counts of this clonotype. The chain carries TRBV7-9 and TRBJ2-3; D is possibly TRBD2 (5 bases). Germline CDR1 SEHNR, CDR2 FQNEAQ (reference sequence). The ends were cut back, 5 bases at V and 0 bases at J, with 15 bases in the middle. This CDR3 region has 16 residues. The CDR3 region has the DNA TGTGCCAGCAGCCCCCAAGCCGGGGTTAGCACAGATACGCAGTATTTT. Translation: CASSPQAGVSTDTQYF.

This clonotype was observed many times. The chain has TRBV7-2 and TRBJ2-2, with 11 positions matching TRBD2. The CDR3 loop spans 17 amino acids. After removal of 3 bases from V and 6 bases from J, the junction contained 9 bases not matched to a gene. The germline gives CDR1 SGHTA, CDR2 FQGNSA. This CDR3 reads CASSLLPSGGLSGELFF. CDR3 bases: TGTGCCAGCAGCTTGCTCCCTAGCGGGGGGCTGTCCGGGGAGCTGTTTTTT.

This clonotype was found many times. CDR3 region: CASSPLGLTENIQYF. CDR3 coding DNA: TGTGCCAGCAGCCCATTAGGTCTAACGGAAAACATTCAGTACTTC. V is TRBV7-2 and J is TRBJ2-4; D unclear. Deletions cut 5 bases from V and 5 bases from J, with 16 bases between. The CDR3 covers 15 residues. Germline lookup yields CDR1 SGHTA and CDR2 FQGNSA.

Ten or more counts support this clonotype. The chain is built from TRBV7-9 and TRBJ2-7, with D perhaps matching TRBD1 (6 bases). V was shortened by 5 bases and J by 4 bases, with 12 bases between the two germline ends. The germline gives CDR1 SEHNR, CDR2 FQNEAQ (reference sequence). The CDR3 runs 13 residues. The DNA for the CDR3 is TGTGCCAGCAGCATCGACAGGCATTACGAGCAGTACTTC. Its protein product is CASSIDRHYEQYF.

Ten or more counts support this clonotype. As DNA, the CDR3 is TGTGCCAGCAGCTTAGGCGCGTTGGGCTTTCAAGAGACCCAGTACTTC. Its protein product is CASSLGALGFQETQYF. The chain is built from TRBV7-2 and TRBJ2-5, with D unresolved. V was trimmed by 1 base and J by 2 bases, leaving 14 bases between them. There are 16 residues in the CDR3. Germline V gene sequence: CDR1 SGHTA, CDR2 FQGNSA.